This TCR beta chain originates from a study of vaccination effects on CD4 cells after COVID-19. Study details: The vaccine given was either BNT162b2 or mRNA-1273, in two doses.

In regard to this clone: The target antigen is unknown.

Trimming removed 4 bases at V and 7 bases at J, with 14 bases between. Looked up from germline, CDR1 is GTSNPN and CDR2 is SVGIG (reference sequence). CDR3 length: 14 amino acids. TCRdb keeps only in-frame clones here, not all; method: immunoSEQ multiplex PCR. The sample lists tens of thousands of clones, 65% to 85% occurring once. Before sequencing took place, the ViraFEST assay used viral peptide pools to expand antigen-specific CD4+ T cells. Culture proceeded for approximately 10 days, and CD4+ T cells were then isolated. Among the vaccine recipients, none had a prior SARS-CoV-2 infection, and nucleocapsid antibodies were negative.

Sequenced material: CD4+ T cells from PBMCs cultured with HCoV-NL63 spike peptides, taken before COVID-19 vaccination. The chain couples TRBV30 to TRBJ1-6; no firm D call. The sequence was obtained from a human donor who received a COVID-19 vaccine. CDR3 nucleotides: TGTGCCTGGAATCCTGAAGTTTTCAATTCACCCCTCCACTTT. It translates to CAWNPEVFNSPLHF.